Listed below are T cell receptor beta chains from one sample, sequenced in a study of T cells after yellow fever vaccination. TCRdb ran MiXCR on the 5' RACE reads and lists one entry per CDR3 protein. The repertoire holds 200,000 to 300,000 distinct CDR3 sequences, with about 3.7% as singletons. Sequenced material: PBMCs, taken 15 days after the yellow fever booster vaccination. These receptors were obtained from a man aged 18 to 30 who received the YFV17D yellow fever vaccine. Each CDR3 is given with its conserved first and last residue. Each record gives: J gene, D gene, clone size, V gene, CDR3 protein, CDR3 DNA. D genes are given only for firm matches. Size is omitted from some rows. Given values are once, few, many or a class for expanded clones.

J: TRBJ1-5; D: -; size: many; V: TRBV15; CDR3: CATSKGEGPQHF; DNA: TGTGCCACCAGTAAAGGGGAGGGGCCCCAGCATTTT
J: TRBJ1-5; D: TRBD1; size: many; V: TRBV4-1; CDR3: CASSQLRGQGSLRSNQPQHF; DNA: TGCGCCAGCAGCCAATTAAGGGGACAGGGTTCCCTTAGGAGCAATCAGCCCCAGCATTTT
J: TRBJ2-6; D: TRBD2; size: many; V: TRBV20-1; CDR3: CSAPRGNTGANVLTF; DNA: TGCAGTGCTCCGCGGGGGAACACTGGGGCCAACGTCCTGACTTTC
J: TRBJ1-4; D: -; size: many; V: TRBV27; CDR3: CASSLREGNEKLFF; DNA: TGTGCCAGCAGTTTACGGGAGGGTAATGAAAAACTGTTTTTT
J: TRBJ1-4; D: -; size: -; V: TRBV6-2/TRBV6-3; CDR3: CASSTRTGNEKLFF; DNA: TGTGCCAGCAGTACCCGGACGGGGAATGAAAAACTGTTTTTT
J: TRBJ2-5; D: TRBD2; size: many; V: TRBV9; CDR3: CASSVGGGLAWRETQYF; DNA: TGTGCCAGCAGCGTAGGAGGGGGACTAGCGTGGCGAGAGACCCAGTACTTC
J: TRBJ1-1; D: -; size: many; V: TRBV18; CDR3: CASSPPGLNTEAFF; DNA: TGTGCCAGCTCACCACCGGGCCTGAACACTGAAGCTTTCTTT
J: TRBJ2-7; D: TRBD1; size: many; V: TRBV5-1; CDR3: CASSHDPRDRLYEQYF; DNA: TGCGCCAGCAGCCACGACCCAAGGGACAGATTATACGAGCAGTACTTC
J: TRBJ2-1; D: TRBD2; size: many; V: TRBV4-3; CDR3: CASSQLSGGHNEQFF; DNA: TGCGCCAGCAGCCAACTCAGCGGGGGGCACAATGAGCAGTTCTTC
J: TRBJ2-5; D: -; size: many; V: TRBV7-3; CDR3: CASSPTRRGAETQYF; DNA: TGTGCCAGCAGCCCCACCCGAAGGGGCGCGGAGACCCAGTACTTC
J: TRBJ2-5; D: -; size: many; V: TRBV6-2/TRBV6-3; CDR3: CASSYSKRQETQYF; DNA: TGTGCCAGCAGTTACTCGAAGAGGCAAGAGACCCAGTACTTC
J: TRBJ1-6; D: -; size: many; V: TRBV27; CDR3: CASSSQGAYNSPLHF; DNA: TGTGCCAGCAGTTCCCAGGGAGCCTATAATTCACCCCTCCACTTT
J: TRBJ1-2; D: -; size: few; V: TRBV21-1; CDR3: CASSSFQGINQRGYTF; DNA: TGTGCCAGCAGCAGTTTCCAGGGGATCAATCAACGTGGCTACACCTTC
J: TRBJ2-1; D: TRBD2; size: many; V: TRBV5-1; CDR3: CASSPAGVGPYNEQFF; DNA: TGCGCCAGCAGCCCCGCGGGGGTAGGGCCCTACAATGAGCAGTTCTTC
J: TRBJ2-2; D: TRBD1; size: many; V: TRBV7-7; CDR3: CASSPDDRGTTGNTGELFF; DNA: TGTGCCAGCAGCCCAGACGACAGGGGGACCACCGGGAACACCGGGGAGCTGTTTTTT
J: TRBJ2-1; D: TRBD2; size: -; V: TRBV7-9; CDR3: CASSLFGGRASGEQFF; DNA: TGTGCCAGCAGCTTATTCGGCGGGAGGGCCAGCGGTGAGCAGTTCTTC
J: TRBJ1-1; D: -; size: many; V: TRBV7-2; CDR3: CASTRGQLNTEAFF; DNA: TGTGCCAGCACACGAGGACAGCTGAACACTGAAGCTTTCTTT
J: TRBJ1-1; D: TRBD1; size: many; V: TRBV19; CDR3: CATRQGPQPPEAFF; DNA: TGTGCCACTCGACAGGGGCCGCAACCACCTGAAGCTTTCTTT
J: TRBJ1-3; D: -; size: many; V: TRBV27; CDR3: CASSSQGGNTIYF; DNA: TGTGCCAGCAGCTCCCAGGGTGGAAACACCATATATTTT
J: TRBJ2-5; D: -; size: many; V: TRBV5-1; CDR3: CASSPGTRGETQYF; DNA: TGCGCCAGCAGCCCCGGCACCAGAGGAGAGACCCAGTACTTC
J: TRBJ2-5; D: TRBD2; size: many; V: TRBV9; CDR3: CASSVLAGGIETQYF; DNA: TGTGCCAGCAGCGTACTAGCGGGGGGAATAGAGACCCAGTACTTC
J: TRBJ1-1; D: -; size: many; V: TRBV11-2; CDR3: CASSIALTGNTEAFF; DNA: TGTGCCAGCAGCATCGCCCTGACAGGGAACACTGAAGCTTTCTTT
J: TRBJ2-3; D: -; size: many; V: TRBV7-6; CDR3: CASSSYNTDTQYF; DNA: TGTGCCAGCAGCTCGTACAACACAGATACGCAGTATTTT
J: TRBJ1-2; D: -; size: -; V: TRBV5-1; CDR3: CASSFGTFRGYTF; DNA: TGCGCCAGCAGCTTTGGGACTTTTCGGGGCTACACCTTC